Below, 24 T cell receptor beta chains from the same sample are listed, as sequenced in a study of T cell responses to AZD1222 COVID-19 vaccine. Produced via immunoSEQ multiplex PCR; TCRdb's table is partial and in-frame only. In the table there are roughly 120,000 clones, about four fifths of which are singletons. Sequenced here: peripheral blood, sampled on day 0 of AZD1222 vaccination. The receptors come from an adult in good health.

V and J are TRBV19 and TRBJ2-7, with 7 nucleotides matching TRBD2. After removal of 7 bases from V and 5 bases from J, the junction contained 14 bases not matched to a gene. The CDR3 has 15 residues. Germline V gene sequence: CDR1 LNHDA, CDR2 SQIVND (reference sequence). The CDR3 here is CASKPPTGGLDEQYF. The CDR3 DNA is TGTGCCAGTAAGCCTCCCACGGGAGGATTGGACGAGCAGTACTTC. Drawing the rest from reference TRBV19 and TRBJ2-7, the complete variable domain is DGGITQSPKYLFRKEGQNVTLSCEQNLNHDAMYWYRQDPGQGLRLIYYSQIVNDFQKGDIAEGYSVSREKKESFPLTVTSAQKNPTAFYLCASKPPTGGLDEQYFGPGTRLTVT.

The chain combines TRBV28 with TRBJ2-7; TRBD1 matches 11 bases. CDR1 MDHEN and CDR2 SYDVKM come from the germline V gene. The CDR3 is 15 amino acids. J gave up 5 bases and V 5 bases, and 8 bases lay outside the gene matches. The CDR3 nucleotides read TGTGCCAGCAGTCTAACCGGGACAGGGGGTCACGAGCAGTACTTC. It yields the protein CASSLTGTGGHEQYF.

This sequence joins TRBV5-1 and TRBJ1-4, with a weak D call TRBD1 (6 bases). The CDR3 has 14 residues. V was trimmed by 5 bases and J by 6 bases, leaving 14 bases between them. Per the germline V gene, CDR1 is SGHRS and CDR2 is YFSETQ. This chain's CDR3 is CASRRGVGDEKLFF. The CDR3 DNA is TGCGCCAGCAGGAGGGGGGTCGGGGATGAAAAACTGTTTTTT.

V and J are TRBV5-1 and TRBJ1-5; D unclear. CDR3 length: 13 residues. Trimming cost V 4 bases and J 3 bases, with 8 bases left between them. Germline lookup yields CDR1 SGHRS and CDR2 YFSETQ. The DNA for the CDR3 is TGCGCCAGCAGCAGAGAACCCAATCAGCCCCAGCATTTT. Translating gives CASSREPNQPQHF. The full variable domain, rest sourced from reference TRBV5-1 and TRBJ1-5, is KAGVTQTPRYLIKTRGQQVTLSCSPISGHRSVSWYQQTPGQGLQFLFEYFSETQRNKGNFPGRFSGRQFSNSRSEMNVSTLELGDSALYLCASSREPNQPQHFGDGTRLSIL.

The gene calls are TRBV28 and TRBJ2-2; the D gene is possibly TRBD2 (6 bases). This CDR3 is 14 amino acids long. With 6 bases removed from V and 2 bases from J, the gap between germline ends came to 10 bases. Germline-derived CDR1 and CDR2 are MDHEN and SYDVKM. The CDR3 loop reads CASRRDLNTGELFF. In nucleotides, the CDR3 is TGTGCCAGCAGGCGGGATCTAAACACCGGGGAGCTGTTTTTT.

The CDR3 loop reads CASNPVGYGYTF. In nucleotides, the CDR3 is TGCGCCAGCAATCCTGTCGGCTATGGCTACACCTTC. The chain joins TRBV4-3 to TRBJ1-2; D unresolved. V dropped 7 bases and J dropped 4 bases, with 10 bases sitting between them. There are 12 residues in the CDR3. Germline V CDR1 and CDR2: LGHNA, YSLEER.

The J gene is TRBJ1-2, the V gene TRBV7-2, with D possibly TRBD1 on 6 matching bases. Trimming took 3 bases from V and 8 from J, leaving 16 bases between them. Germline V gene sequence: CDR1 SGHTA, CDR2 FQGNSA. The CDR3 contains 14 residues. CDR3 in amino acids: CASSFGGAGRGYTF. DNA for the CDR3: TGTGCCAGCAGCTTTGGGGGGGCGGGAAGAGGCTACACCTTC.

The rearrangement joins TRBV5-1 to TRBJ2-5; 10 nucleotides line up with TRBD1. Per germline, CDR1 SGHRS and CDR2 YFSETQ. This CDR3 is built from 15 residues. Trimming took 4 bases from V and 4 from J; bases not matched to a gene: 7. The CDR3 nucleotides are TGCGCCAGCAGCCGGGACAGGGGTTCTGGAGAGACCCAGTACTTC. It specifies CASSRDRGSGETQYF.

This clone was counted a few times. V gene TRBV11-3 combines with J gene TRBJ2-1; weak D call: TRBD2 (5 bases). Germline values: CDR1 SGHNT, CDR2 YENEEA. The V and J ends lost 5 bases and 5 bases respectively, with 16 bases between them. The CDR3 runs to 15 residues. The CDR3 loop reads CASSPTQAGNNEQFF. CDR3 nucleotides: TGTGCCAGCAGCCCTACCCAGGCGGGTAACAATGAGCAGTTCTTC.

The chain carries TRBV9 and TRBJ2-1; 9 bases agree with TRBD2. Trimming took 0 bases from V and 4 from J; bases not matched to a gene: 2. Germline loops: CDR1 SGDLS, CDR2 YYNGEE. CDR3 size: 15 residues. In DNA form, the CDR3 reads TGTGCCAGCAGCGTAGTAGCGGGGGCTTACAATGAGCAGTTCTTC. It yields the protein CASSVVAGAYNEQFF.

The J gene is TRBJ2-3, the V gene TRBV24-1; D might be TRBD1 (5 bases). This CDR3 has 14 amino acids. V was pared by 5 bases and J by 2 bases, with 10 bases between. Germline V lookup: CDR1 KGHDR, CDR2 SFDVKD. In DNA form, the CDR3 reads TGTGCCACCAGTGGGAGACAGCTCACAGATACGCAGTATTTT. Residues: CATSGRQLTDTQYF.

The J gene is TRBJ1-1, the V gene TRBV6-2 or TRBV6-3; no definite D call. Germline V gene data show CDR1 as MNHEY and CDR2 as SVGEGT. The CDR3 is made up of 13 amino acids. V lost 2 bases and J 7 bases, leaving 11 bases between the germline ends. The CDR3, as DNA: TGTGCCAGCAGTTACACGGGGTTGGGTGAAGCTTTCTTT. Translating gives CASSYTGLGEAFF.

The V and J genes are TRBV5-8 and TRBJ2-1; tentative D call: TRBD1 (6 bases). This CDR3 is built from 16 residues. The V gene lost 1 base and the J gene lost 5 bases, with 16 bases spanning the gap. Germline loops: CDR1 SGHTS, CDR2 YDEGEE. The CDR3 DNA sequence: TGTGCCAGCAGCTTGAGTGACAGGTCATACGACAATGAGCAGTTCTTC. Its translation is CASSLSDRSYDNEQFF.

The chain couples TRBV4-3 to TRBJ2-2, with D maybe TRBD1 (5 bases). From germline, CDR1 is LGHNA and CDR2 YSLEER. The germline V and J ends were trimmed by 1 base and 6 bases, with 15 bases remaining between them. This CDR3 has 16 amino acids. CDR3 in amino acids: CASSQGEATVSGELFF. The CDR3 DNA reads TGCGCCAGCAGCCAAGGGGAAGCGACAGTCTCCGGGGAGCTGTTTTTT.

CDR3 amino acids: CASSPRSSGNTIYF. Here the CDR3 DNA reads TGCGCCAGCAGCCCCCGGAGCTCTGGAAACACCATATATTTT. The V and J genes are TRBV5-1 and TRBJ1-3; no clear D. This CDR3 is built from 14 residues. Trimming stripped 4 bases from V and 0 bases from J, with 8 bases between. The germline CDR1 and CDR2 sequences are SGHRS and YFSETQ.

CDR3 sequence: CSVRTASYEQYF. CDR3 bases: TGCAGCGTTAGGACGGCATCATACGAGCAGTACTTC. The J gene is TRBJ2-7, the V gene TRBV29-1; no clear D gene. Trimming shortened V by 5 bases and J by 4 bases, and 12 bases separated the two germline ends. From germline, CDR1 is SQVTM and CDR2 ANQGSEA. CDR3 length: 12 amino acids.

The chain links TRBV18 to TRBJ2-7; 8 bases are a match to TRBD2. The CDR3 runs 21 residues. Germline values: CDR1 KGHSH, CDR2 LQKENI. The V and J ends lost 8 bases and 1 base, in that order; junction bases with no gene match: 28. In DNA form, the CDR3 reads TGTGCCAGCACCAAACGAGGGGGGAGCGGGAGTAATAAAGGTGGATCCTACGAGCAGTACTTC. Translating it yields CASTKRGGSGSNKGGSYEQYF.

The chain joins TRBV27 to TRBJ2-5; 7 nucleotides agree with TRBD2. After removal of 5 bases from V and 2 bases from J, the junction contained 11 bases not matched to a gene. This CDR3 has 16 amino acids. Germline assignment: CDR1 MNHEY and CDR2 SMNVEV (reference sequence). CDR3 region: CASSPFQREAQETQYF. CDR3 DNA sequence: TGTGCCAGCAGTCCCTTCCAGCGGGAAGCTCAAGAGACCCAGTACTTC.

V is TRBV3-1 (or the pseudogene TRBV3-2) and J is TRBJ1-1, with D perhaps TRBD1 (5 bases). CDR3 size: 13 residues. CDR1 and CDR2 from the germline V gene are LGHDT and YNNKEL (reference sequence). Deletions cut 4 bases from V and 4 bases from J, with 10 bases between. CDR3: CASSPPGRTEAFF. CDR3 sequence (DNA): TGTGCCAGCAGCCCTCCGGGACGCACTGAAGCTTTCTTT.

The rearrangement joins TRBV24-1 to TRBJ1-3; D may be TRBD1 (6 bases). V was pared by 1 base and J by 0 bases, with 12 bases between. This CDR3 contains 17 residues. Germline assignment: CDR1 KGHDR and CDR2 SFDVKD. Written as DNA, the CDR3 is TGTGCCACCAGTGATTTCCTATCGGGGGCCTCTGGAAACACCATATATTTT. It specifies CATSDFLSGASGNTIYF.

In this sample, this clone turned up once. The chain is built from TRBV7-9 and TRBJ1-5, with a weak D call TRBD1 (5 bases). Trimming took off 5 bases at V and 3 bases at J, with 11 bases between the two ends. The CDR3 has 14 residues. Germline V gene sequence: CDR1 SEHNR, CDR2 FQNEAQ (reference sequence). The CDR3 loop is CASSGTNYNQPQHF. DNA for the CDR3: TGTGCCAGCAGCGGGACGAACTACAATCAGCCCCAGCATTTT.

The chain joins TRBV7-2 to TRBJ2-3, with 9 bases aligning to TRBD2. This CDR3 spans 17 amino acids. V dropped 2 bases and J dropped 0; count of bases not matched to a gene: 6. Germline V CDR1 and CDR2: SGHTA, FQGNSA. The CDR3 here is CASSLTGSGGSTDTQYF. CDR3 DNA: TGTGCCAGCAGCTTAACGGGTAGCGGGGGTAGCACAGATACGCAGTATTTT.

V usage is TRBV25-1 and J usage is TRBJ2-5; 7 bases align to TRBD2. CDR3 length: 18 residues. Trimming cost V 5 bases and J 3 bases; bases outside gene matches: 18. CDR1 is MGHDK, CDR2 SYGVNS, per germline. This CDR3 reads CASSYGGGTVVGKETQYF. DNA of the CDR3: TGTGCCAGCAGTTATGGGGGAGGGACGGTCGTGGGCAAAGAGACCCAGTACTTC.

V gene TRBV6-1 combines with J gene TRBJ1-3; possibly TRBD1 for D (5 bases). The CDR3 spans 16 residues. V was cut by 6 bases and J by 4 bases, with 19 bases left in between. The germline V gene has CDR1 MNHNS and CDR2 SASEGT. CDR3 nucleotide sequence: TGTGCCAGCAGGGAACCCTCTCAGGGTTCCGGAAACACCATATATTTT. It yields the protein CASREPSQGSGNTIYF.